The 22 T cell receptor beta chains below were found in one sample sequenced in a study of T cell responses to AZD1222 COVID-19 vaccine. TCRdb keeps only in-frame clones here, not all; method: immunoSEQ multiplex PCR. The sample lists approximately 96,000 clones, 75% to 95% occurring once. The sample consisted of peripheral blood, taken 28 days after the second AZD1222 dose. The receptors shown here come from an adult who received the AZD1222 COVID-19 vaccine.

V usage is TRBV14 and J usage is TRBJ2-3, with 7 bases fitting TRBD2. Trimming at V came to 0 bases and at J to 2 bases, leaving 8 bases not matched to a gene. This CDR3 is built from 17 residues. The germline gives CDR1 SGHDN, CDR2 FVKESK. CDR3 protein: CASSQDDSGPSTDTQYF. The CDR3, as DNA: TGTGCCAGCAGCCAAGATGATAGCGGGCCCTCCACAGATACGCAGTATTTT.

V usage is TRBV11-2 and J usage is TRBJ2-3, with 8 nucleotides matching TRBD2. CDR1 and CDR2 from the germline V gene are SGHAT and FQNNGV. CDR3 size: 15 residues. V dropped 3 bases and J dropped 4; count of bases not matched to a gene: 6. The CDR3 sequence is CASSFSGSTPDTQYF. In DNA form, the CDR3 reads TGTGCCAGCAGCTTCAGCGGGAGTACTCCAGATACGCAGTATTTT.

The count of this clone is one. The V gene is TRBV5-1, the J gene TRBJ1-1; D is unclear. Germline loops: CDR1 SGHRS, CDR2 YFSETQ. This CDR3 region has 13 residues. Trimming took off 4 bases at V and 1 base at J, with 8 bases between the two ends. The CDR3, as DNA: TGCGCCAGCAGCAAACAGCAGAACACTGAAGCTTTCTTT. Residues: CASSKQQNTEAFF.

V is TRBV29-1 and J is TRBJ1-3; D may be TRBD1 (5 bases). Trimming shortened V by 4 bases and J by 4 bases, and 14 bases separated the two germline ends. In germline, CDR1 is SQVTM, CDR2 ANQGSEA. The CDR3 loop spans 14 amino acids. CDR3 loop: CSVVVRGSGNTIYF. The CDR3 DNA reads TGCAGCGTTGTAGTACGGGGGTCCGGAAACACCATATATTTT.

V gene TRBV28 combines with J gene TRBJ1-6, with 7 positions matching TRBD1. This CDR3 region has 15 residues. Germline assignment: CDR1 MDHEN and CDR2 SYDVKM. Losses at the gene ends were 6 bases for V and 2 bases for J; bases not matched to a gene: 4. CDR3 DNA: TGTGCCAGCAGCTCGACAGGGCCCTATAATTCACCCCTCCACTTT. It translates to CASSSTGPYNSPLHF.

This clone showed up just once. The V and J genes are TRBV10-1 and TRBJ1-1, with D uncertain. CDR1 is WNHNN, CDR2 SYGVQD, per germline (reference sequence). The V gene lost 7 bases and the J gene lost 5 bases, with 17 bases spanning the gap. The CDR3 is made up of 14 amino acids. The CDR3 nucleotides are TGCGCCAGCACCGCTACTAAAGGAGGGACTGAAGCTTTCTTT. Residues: CASTATKGGTEAFF.

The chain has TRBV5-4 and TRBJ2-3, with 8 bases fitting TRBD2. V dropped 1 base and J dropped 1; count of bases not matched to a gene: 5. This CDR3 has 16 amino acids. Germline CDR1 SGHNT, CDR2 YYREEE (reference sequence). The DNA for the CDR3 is TGTGCCAGCAGCTTGTTGGGCGGGGGGCGCACAGATACGCAGTATTTT. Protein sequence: CASSLLGGGRTDTQYF.

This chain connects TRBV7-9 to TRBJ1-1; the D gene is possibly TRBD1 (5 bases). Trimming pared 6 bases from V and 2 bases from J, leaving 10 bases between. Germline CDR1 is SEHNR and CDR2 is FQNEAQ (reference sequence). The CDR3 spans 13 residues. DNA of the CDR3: TGTGCCAGCAGTCGACAGTTAAACACTGAAGCTTTCTTT. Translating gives CASSRQLNTEAFF.

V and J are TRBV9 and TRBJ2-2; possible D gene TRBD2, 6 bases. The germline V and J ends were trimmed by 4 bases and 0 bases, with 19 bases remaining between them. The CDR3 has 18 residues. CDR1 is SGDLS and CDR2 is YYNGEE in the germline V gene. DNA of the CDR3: TGTGCCAGCAGCTTCCGCGGAGGAACGGGAGCGAACACCGGGGAGCTGTTTTTT. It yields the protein CASSFRGGTGANTGELFF.

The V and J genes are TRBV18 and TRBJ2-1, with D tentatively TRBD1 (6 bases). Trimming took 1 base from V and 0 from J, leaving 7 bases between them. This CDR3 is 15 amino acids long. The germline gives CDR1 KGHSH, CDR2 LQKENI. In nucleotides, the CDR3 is TGTGCCAGCTCACCACAAGGGGGCTCCTACAATGAGCAGTTCTTC. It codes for CASSPQGGSYNEQFF.

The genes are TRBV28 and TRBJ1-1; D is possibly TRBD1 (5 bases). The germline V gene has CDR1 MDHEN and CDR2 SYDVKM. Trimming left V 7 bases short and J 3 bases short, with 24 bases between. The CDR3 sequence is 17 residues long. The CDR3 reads CASTRGTGRGGDTEAFF. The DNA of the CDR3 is TGTGCCAGCACGAGAGGGACCGGTCGGGGAGGGGACACTGAAGCTTTCTTT.

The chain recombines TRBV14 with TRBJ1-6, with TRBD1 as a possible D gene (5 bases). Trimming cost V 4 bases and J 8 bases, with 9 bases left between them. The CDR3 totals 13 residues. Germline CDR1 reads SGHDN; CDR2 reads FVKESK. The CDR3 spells CASSRRGDSPLHF. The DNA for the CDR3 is TGTGCCAGCAGCCGTCGAGGGGATTCACCCCTCCACTTT.

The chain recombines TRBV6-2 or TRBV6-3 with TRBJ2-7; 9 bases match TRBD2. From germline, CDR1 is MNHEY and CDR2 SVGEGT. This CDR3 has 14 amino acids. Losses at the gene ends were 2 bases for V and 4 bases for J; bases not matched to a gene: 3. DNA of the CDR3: TGTGCCAGCAGTTACAGTAGCGGGAGTTACGAGCAGTACTTC. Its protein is CASSYSSGSYEQYF.

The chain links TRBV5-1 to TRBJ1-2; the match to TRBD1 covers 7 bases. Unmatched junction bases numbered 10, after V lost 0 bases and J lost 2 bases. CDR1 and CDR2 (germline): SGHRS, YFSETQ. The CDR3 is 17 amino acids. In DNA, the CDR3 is TGCGCCAGCAGCTTGGGGTCAACAGGGGTCACGAACTATGGCTACACCTTC. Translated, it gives CASSLGSTGVTNYGYTF.

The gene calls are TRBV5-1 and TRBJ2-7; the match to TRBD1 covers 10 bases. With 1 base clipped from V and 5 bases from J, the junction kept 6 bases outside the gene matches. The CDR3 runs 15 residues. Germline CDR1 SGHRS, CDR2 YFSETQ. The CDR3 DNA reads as TGCGCCAGCAGCTTGCACAAGGGACAGGGGAACGAGCAGTACTTC. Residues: CASSLHKGQGNEQYF.

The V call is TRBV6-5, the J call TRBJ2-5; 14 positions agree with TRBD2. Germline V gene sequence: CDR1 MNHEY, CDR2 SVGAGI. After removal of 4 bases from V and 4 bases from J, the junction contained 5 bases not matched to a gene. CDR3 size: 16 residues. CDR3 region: CASSSLGTSGRETQYF. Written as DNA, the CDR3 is TGTGCCAGCAGTTCCCTCGGGACTAGCGGGAGAGAGACCCAGTACTTC.

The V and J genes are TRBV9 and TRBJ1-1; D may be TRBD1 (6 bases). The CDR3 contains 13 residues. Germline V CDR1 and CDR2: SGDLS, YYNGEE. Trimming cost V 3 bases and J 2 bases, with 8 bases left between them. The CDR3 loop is CASSGGANTEAFF. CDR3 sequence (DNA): TGTGCCAGCAGCGGGGGGGCCAACACTGAAGCTTTCTTT.

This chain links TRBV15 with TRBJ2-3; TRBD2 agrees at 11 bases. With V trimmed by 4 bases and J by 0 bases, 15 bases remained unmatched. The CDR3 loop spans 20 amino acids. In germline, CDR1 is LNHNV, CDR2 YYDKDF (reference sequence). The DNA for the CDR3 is TGTGCCACCAGCATTCTCAGGACTAGCGGGCCCTCTACTAGCACAGATACGCAGTATTTT. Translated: CATSILRTSGPSTSTDTQYF.

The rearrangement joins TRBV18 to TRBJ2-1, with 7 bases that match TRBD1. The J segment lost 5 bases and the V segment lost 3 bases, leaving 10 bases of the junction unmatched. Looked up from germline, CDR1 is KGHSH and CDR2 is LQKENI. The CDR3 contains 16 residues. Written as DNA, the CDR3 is TGTGCCAGCTCACCCCTCCAATACAGGGGTCACAATGAGCAGTTCTTC. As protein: CASSPLQYRGHNEQFF.

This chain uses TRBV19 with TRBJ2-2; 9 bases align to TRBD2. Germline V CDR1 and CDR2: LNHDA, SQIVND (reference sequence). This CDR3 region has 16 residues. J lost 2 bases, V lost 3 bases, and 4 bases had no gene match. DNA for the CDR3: TGTGCCAGTAGTATTCGACTAGCGGAAAACACCGGGGAGCTGTTTTTT. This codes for CASSIRLAENTGELFF.

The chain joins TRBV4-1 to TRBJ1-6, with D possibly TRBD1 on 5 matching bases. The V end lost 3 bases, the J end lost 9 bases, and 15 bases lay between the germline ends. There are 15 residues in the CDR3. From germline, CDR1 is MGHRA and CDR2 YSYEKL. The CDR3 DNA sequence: TGCGCCAGCAGCCACAGATCCAGGGAGGGTTCACCCCTCCACTTT. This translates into CASSHRSREGSPLHF.

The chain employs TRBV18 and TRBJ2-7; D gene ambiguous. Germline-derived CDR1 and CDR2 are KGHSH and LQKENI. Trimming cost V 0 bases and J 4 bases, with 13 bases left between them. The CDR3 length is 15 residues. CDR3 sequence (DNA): TGTGCCAGCTCACCACCGGTAGGGTTCGCGTACGAGCAGTACTTC. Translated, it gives CASSPPVGFAYEQYF.